The source of this T cell receptor beta chain is a study of identical twins. Study-wide results and limits: Twin pairs had excess sharing that was weaker in beta out-of-frame sequences.

Germline V lookup: CDR1 ENHRY, CDR2 SYGVKD. V was pared by 10 bases and J by 0 bases, with 10 bases of the junction left unmatched. The CDR3 contains 16 residues. As for this clonotype: The antigen is not known.

Via MiXCR, TCRdb re-called the 5' RACE reads, giving one row per CDR3 protein. This sample has 500,000 to 650,000 distinct CDR3 sequences, with approximately 20% found just once. These data were also reused for a study on yellow fever vaccine responses in identical twins.

Material: CD4+ T cells sorted from blood. The rearrangement links TRBV10-3 to TRBJ2-3; 10 nucleotides match TRBD1. The sequence came from a woman between 18 and 30 years old in good health. CDR3 DNA: TGTGCCACCAGGACAGGGGGGACAGCTAGCACAGATACGCAGTATTTT. It encodes CATRTGGTASTDTQYF.